This T cell receptor beta chain was captured by sequencing in a study of blood T cell repertoires in COVID-19. Study information: COVID-19 samples, acute and convalescent, were from the United States, Italy and Spain.

How the authors handled the data: Amplified reference gene primers provided the basis for estimating nucleated cell counts. The protocol was immunoSEQ multiplex PCR, while the TCRdb copy is restricted to in-frame clones and leaves out a portion. That table gives V, J and clone size, and the DNA gave D and trimming. This table holds a few hundred thousand clones, about four fifths found once. This clone was detected only once. Trimming removed 0 bases at V and 1 base at J, with 7 bases between. This CDR3 comprises 15 residues. Germline V gene sequence: CDR1 PRHDT, CDR2 FYEKMQ (reference sequence). This chain joins TRBV13 and TRBJ1-3; D perhaps matches TRBD1 (5 bases). The source material was peripheral blood. This TCR derives from a woman aged 18-35 years with acute or convalescent COVID-19. This chain's CDR3 is CASSLGRGSGNTIYF. The CDR3 nucleotides are TGTGCCAGCAGCTTAGGCCGGGGGTCTGGAAACACCATATATTTT.